This TCR beta chain was retrieved from a study of T-cell memory formation after mild COVID-19. Trimming took 0 bases from V and 0 from J, leaving 8 bases between them. The CDR3 is 14 amino acids. Germline CDR1 and CDR2: DFQATT and SNEGSKA (reference sequence). Study-level findings and limits: Contracting clones, day 15 to 85, had balanced CD4/CD8, and later expanders favored CD4+.

The authors produced TCR alpha and TCR beta cDNA libraries with sample barcodes and UMIs by 5'RACE using constant-segment primers. TCRdb analysed the 5' RACE reads with MiXCR anew, one entry per CDR3 protein. Among more than 300,000 distinct CDR3 sequences listed, around an eighth were seen once. This clonotype was observed a handful of times. Its antigen remains unidentified. Material for sequencing was PBMCs or a T cell subset sorted from them (not recorded which). V and J are TRBV20-1 and TRBJ1-1, with no clear D. The TCR sequence derives from a man between 18 and 35 years old who had mild COVID-19 (a few samples of this study predate the infection). Cell type and time point are not known. CDR3 sequence (DNA): TGCAGTGCTAGAGATCTGAGGGTGAACACTGAAGCTTTCTTT. Translation gives CSARDLRVNTEAFF.